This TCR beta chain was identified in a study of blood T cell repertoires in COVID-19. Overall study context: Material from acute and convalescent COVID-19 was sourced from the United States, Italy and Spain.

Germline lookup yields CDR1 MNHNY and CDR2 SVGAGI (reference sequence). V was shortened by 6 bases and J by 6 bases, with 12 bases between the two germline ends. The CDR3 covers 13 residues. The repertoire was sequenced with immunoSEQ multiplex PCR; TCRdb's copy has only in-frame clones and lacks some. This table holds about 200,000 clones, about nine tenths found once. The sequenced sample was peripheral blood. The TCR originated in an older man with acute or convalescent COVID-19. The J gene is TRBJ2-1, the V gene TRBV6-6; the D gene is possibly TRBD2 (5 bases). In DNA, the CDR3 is TGTGCCAGCAGACCGCGCGGGTTCAATGAGCAGTTCTTC. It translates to CASRPRGFNEQFF.